The present entry profiles one T cell receptor (beta chain) with its context. Its specific antigen is unknown. No base-level quality is on record; no much larger clone is a single base apart. The sample comes from a study of T cell responses to AZD1222 COVID-19 vaccine (dated by TCRdb to the early 2020s). Describing the broader study: TCR sequencing covered over 230 trial participants: 200 to 220 given two doses of AZD1222 and approximately 26 given two doses of MenACWY control vaccine. Trial participants were enrolled by age into subgroups of 18-55, 56-69 and 70-plus years, and about 150, 27 and 61 TCR-sequenced participants, respectively, were included in these subgroups.

The intended sense of this specimen's time point label: about 28 days (+/-7) after the second vaccine dose. Because spike-specific TCR depth and breadth did not differ between the two schedules, AZD1222 recipients who got a second dose at roughly 4 weeks were pooled with those who got a second dose at roughly 12 weeks. Vaccinee samples were obtained from the UK trials COV001 and COV002, which included a single-blind randomized controlled phase 2/3 trial of AZD1222 (ChAdOx1 nCoV-19) in healthy adults. Trial participant PBMC samples were collected at day 0 and day 28 after the second dose for TCRbeta chain sequencing. The CDR3 regions of human TCRbeta chains were subjected to immunosequencing. On the study's bioinformatics: TCRs in the repertoires were matched against a reference library of SARS-CoV-2-specific TCRs that had been generated with the MIRA antigen-specificity platform. Breadth meant the fraction of unique TCRs that were SARS-CoV-2-associated, whereas depth meant the fraction of total T cells that were SARS-CoV-2-associated. Using the MIRA data, each spike-specific TCR was assigned both to the spike region to which the TCR was reactive and to a CD4 or CD8 class. Log10-transformed breadth and depth values were compared by one-way ANOVA with Sidak's multiple comparisons tests. TCRdb re-hosts the immuneACCESS table, in-frame sequences only. Its copies lack some clones; in the studies checked, an unresolved V gene accounts for under half of them, and the cause for the rest is not known. That table furnishes V, J and clone size, whereas the DNA furnished D and trimming. The sample records about 140,000 clones, just under 95% of which are singletons. The ten largest clones take up 6% to 7.5% of the sample.

Results the study describes overall, beyond this receptor: Participants were mostly white British, with more females than males. The authors suggested clonal diversity may have been underestimated. Nearly half of unique spike-specific TCRs reportedly recognized epitopes outside regions mutated in the B.1.351 and B.1.1.7 variants. Because no day 14 peak-response samples were available, the repertoires could be characterized only after the peak T cell response. Only five or six AZD1222 recipients were SARS-CoV-2 seropositive at baseline, limiting conclusions about previously exposed vaccinees. CD4 TCRs associated with the vaccine covered the entire spike protein, and the dominant responses were in regions 160-218 and 743-854. The 56-69-year group was small, and its depth increase did not reach significance, likely because of low power. A significant rise in spike-specific TCR breadth and depth was observed after two AZD1222 doses relative to day 0 and relative to MenACWY recipients.

For CDR1 and CDR2, the germline V gene (reference sequence) lists LNHDA and SQIVND. Cut back by 0 bases and 10 bases, the V and J ends lie 13 bases apart. Counted from cysteine to phenylalanine, this CDR3 has 15 amino acids. Only the CDR3 part of the read is kept: 45 bases, read in frame from the first base. Sample: peripheral blood, taken 28 days after the second AZD1222 dose. The chain is encoded by TRBV19 joined to TRBJ1-6; TRBD1 could be the D gene, as 5 bases match. The sequence derives from an adult who received the AZD1222 COVID-19 vaccine. The sequenced DNA: TGTGCCAGTAGTATAGATTTTACAGGCGGGTCACCCCTCCACTTT. Protein translation: CASSIDFTGGSPLHF.